This entry is about one T cell receptor beta chain. The antigen remains unidentified. These data come from a study of shared clonotypes between healthy human individuals. This CDR3 region has 16 residues. The germline gives CDR1 ENHRY, CDR2 SYGVKD. V dropped 3 bases and J dropped 0 bases, with 12 bases sitting between them. Broader study findings: The genetic and exposure-history diversity represented was limited by few donors. Sharing of clonotypes among donors was expected to vary with sequencing depth.

Clones were read by immunoSEQ multiplex PCR, and TCRdb kept only the in-frame ones, dropping some. The data contain about 480,000 clones, 75% to 80% of them seen just once; the ten biggest clones take up roughly an eighth. The material sequenced was PBMCs. The V and J genes are TRBV10-3 and TRBJ2-1; no reliable D call. This TCR was recovered from a woman between 40 and 50 years old in good health. Some clones in this sample may be carry-over from other donors' samples. The CDR3 is CAISDRLPSSYNEQFF. The CDR3 DNA is TGTGCCATCAGTGACAGGCTCCCGAGCTCCTACAATGAGCAGTTCTTC.